Below are 3 T cell receptor beta chains sequenced from a single sample in a study of monozygotic twins with inflammatory bowel disease. Each CDR3 protein gets one entry in TCRdb, which reprocessed the 5' RACE reads and gives no DNA. This repertoire includes approximately 210,000 distinct CDR3 sequences. Sequencing used blood. These receptors were taken from a human donor with ulcerative colitis or Crohn's disease, or a healthy co-twin of an affected twin (not recorded which).

The gene calls are TRBV7-9 and TRBJ1-3. This CDR3 comprises 16 residues. Germline V lookup: CDR1 SEHNR, CDR2 FQNEAQ (reference sequence). The CDR3: CASSLAPTGPGNTIYF.

This rearrangement joins TRBV6-1 to TRBJ2-1; TCRdb calls TRBD1, which cannot be checked without DNA. The V gene's germline CDR1 is MNHNS and CDR2 SASEGT. The CDR3 extends over 15 amino acids. CDR3 loop: CASMRGTGGYNEQFF.

The V gene is TRBV5-1, the J gene TRBJ2-3. Germline assignment: CDR1 SGHRS and CDR2 YFSETQ. The CDR3 contains 16 residues. CDR3: CASSLVGSRSTDTQYF.